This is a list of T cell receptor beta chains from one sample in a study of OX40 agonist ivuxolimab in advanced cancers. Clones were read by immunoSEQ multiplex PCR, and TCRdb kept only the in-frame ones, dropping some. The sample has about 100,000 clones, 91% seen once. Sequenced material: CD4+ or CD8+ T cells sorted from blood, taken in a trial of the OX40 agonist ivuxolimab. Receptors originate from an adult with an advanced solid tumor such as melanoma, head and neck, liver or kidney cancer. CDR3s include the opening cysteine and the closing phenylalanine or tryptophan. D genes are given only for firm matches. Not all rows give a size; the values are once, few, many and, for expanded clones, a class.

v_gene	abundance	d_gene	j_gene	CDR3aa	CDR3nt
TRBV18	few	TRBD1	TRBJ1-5	CASSATGGQPQHF	TGTGCCAGCTCAGCAACAGGGGGCCAGCCCCAGCATTTT
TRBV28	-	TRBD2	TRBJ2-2	CASSPKPLAGVPGELFF	TGTGCCAGCAGCCCTAAGCCCTTAGCGGGAGTACCCGGGGAGCTGTTTTTT
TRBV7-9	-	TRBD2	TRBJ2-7	CASSLGLAGGIYEQYF	TGTGCCAGCAGCTTAGGGCTAGCGGGAGGGATCTACGAGCAGTACTTC
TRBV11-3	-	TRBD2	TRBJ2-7	CASEPIARLAGDTYEQYF	TGTGCCAGCGAACCGATAGCCCGGCTAGCGGGAGATACCTACGAGCAGTACTTC
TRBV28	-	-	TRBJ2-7	CASSSRYEQYF	TGTGCCAGCAGTTCCCGCTACGAGCAGTACTTC
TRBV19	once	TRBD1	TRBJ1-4	CASSTRQGALTNEKLFF	TGTGCCAGTAGTACGAGACAGGGGGCTTTGACTAATGAAAAACTGTTTTTT
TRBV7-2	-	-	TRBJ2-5	CASSPGVLRETQYF	TGTGCCAGCAGCCCGGGGGTTTTGCGAGAGACCCAGTACTTC
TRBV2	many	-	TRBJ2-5	CASSARTQYF	TGTGCCAGCAGCGCGAGGACCCAGTACTTC
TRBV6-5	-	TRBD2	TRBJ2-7	CASSYSRGGRGEQYF	TGTGCCAGCAGTTACTCGCGAGGCGGGAGGGGGGAGCAGTACTTC
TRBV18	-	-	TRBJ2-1	CASSPSPRDVYEQFF	TGTGCCAGCTCACCATCTCCCAGGGATGTTTATGAGCAGTTCTTC
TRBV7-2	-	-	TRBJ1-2	CASSSFSGSAGYGYTF	TGTGCCAGCAGCTCCTTCTCGGGGAGTGCGGGGTATGGCTACACCTTC
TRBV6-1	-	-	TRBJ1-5	CASSGRANQPQHF	TGTGCCAGCAGTGGACGGGCAAATCAGCCCCAGCATTTT
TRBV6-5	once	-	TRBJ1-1	CASRSETALSTFF	TGTGCCAGCAGATCAGAGACCGCCCTTTCGACTTTCTTT
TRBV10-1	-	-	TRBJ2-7	CASSESGRTYEQYF	TGCGCCAGCAGTGAGTCGGGGCGAACCTACGAGCAGTACTTC
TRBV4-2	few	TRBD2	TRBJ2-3	CASSQDSGTSGTDTQYF	TGTGCCAGCAGCCAAGATTCTGGGACTAGCGGAACAGATACGCAGTATTTT